What follows are 8 T cell receptor beta chains derived from one specimen sequenced in a study of human T cells and chemical hapten exposure. Indicated time point: patch test 3, about 24 weeks after DPC sensitization. The treatment here: therapeutic diphenylcyclopropenone sensitization with weekly scalp DPC. TCRdb re-analysed the RACE reads in MiXCR, keeping a single row per CDR3 protein. The data contain roughly 100,000 distinct CDR3 sequences, roughly a third of them singletons. Sequenced material: whole blood, taken in connection with sensitization to the hapten diphenylcyclopropenone (DPC). Receptors originate from a middle-aged man with alopecia areata. Some clones in this sample may be carry-over from other donors' samples.

There are a few counts of this clonotype. This CDR3 reads CSASVLVSSYEQYF. DNA of the CDR3: TGCAGTGCTAGCGTATTAGTAAGCTCCTACGAGCAGTACTTC. This sequence joins TRBV20-1 and TRBJ2-7; no firm D call. Germline CDR1 is DFQATT and CDR2 is SNEGSKA (reference sequence). The length of the CDR3 is 14 residues. V gave up 3 bases and J gave up 0 bases, with 12 bases separating them.

There are a few counts of this clonotype. The chain recombines TRBV18 with TRBJ1-4; 7 nucleotides line up with TRBD1. CDR3 length equals 16 residues. J lost 5 bases, V lost 1 base, and 7 bases had no gene match. Germline V CDR1 and CDR2: KGHSH, LQKENI. In DNA form, the CDR3 reads TGTGCCAGCTCACCACGGGTCGGACAGGAGAATGAAAAACTGTTTTTT. Translation gives CASSPRVGQENEKLFF.

This clonotype occurred a few times. The chain has TRBV6-1 and TRBJ1-5; D perhaps matches TRBD1 (6 bases). Trimming shortened V by 4 bases and J by 4 bases, and 11 bases separated the two germline ends. From germline, CDR1 is MNHNS and CDR2 SASEGT. The CDR3 length is 14 residues. CDR3 loop: CASSATQGNQPQHF. The CDR3, as DNA: TGTGCCAGCAGTGCGACACAGGGAAATCAGCCCCAGCATTTT.

This clonotype was observed a few times. This chain uses TRBV10-3 with TRBJ2-7; the match to TRBD2 covers 7 bases. The germline V gene has CDR1 ENHRY and CDR2 SYGVKD. Trimming at V came to 5 bases and at J to 2 bases, leaving 3 bases not matched to a gene. The CDR3 is made up of 13 amino acids. The CDR3 coding sequence is TGTGCCATCAGTCAGGGAGGGGCCTACGAGCAGTACGTC. This encodes CAISQGGAYEQYV.

This clonotype has a handful of counts. The chain recombines TRBV29-1 with TRBJ2-3, with D possibly being TRBD1 (5 bases). Germline CDR1 SQVTM, CDR2 ANQGSEA. V lost 5 bases and J 10 bases, leaving 13 bases between the germline ends. This CDR3 contains 11 residues. The chain's CDR3 is CSVSVTVSQYF. The CDR3 DNA reads as TGCAGCGTTAGTGTGACAGTTTCGCAGTATTTT.

There are a few counts of this clonotype. This chain uses TRBV19 with TRBJ2-1; 9 bases are shared with TRBD2. V lost 6 bases to trimming and J lost 9 bases; unmatched junction nucleotides: 9. The CDR3 runs to 14 residues. Germline V CDR1 and CDR2: LNHDA, SQIVND (reference sequence). The CDR3 sequence is CASRLLAGPSEQFF. The CDR3 region has the DNA TGTGCCAGTAGGTTACTAGCGGGTCCTAGTGAGCAGTTCTTC. The full variable domain, its missing parts supplied by reference TRBV19 and TRBJ2-1, is DGGITQSPKYLFRKEGQNVTLSCEQNLNHDAMYWYRQDPGQGLRLIYYSQIVNDFQKGDIAEGYSVSREKKESFPLTVTSAQKNPTAFYLCASRLLAGPSEQFFGPGTRLTVL.

This rearrangement joins TRBV7-2 to TRBJ2-7, with D possibly being TRBD1 or TRBD2 (5 bases each). Per germline, CDR1 SGHTA and CDR2 FQGNSA. V dropped 4 bases and J dropped 6 bases, with 16 bases sitting between them. The CDR3 runs to 14 residues. DNA of the CDR3: TGTGCCAGCAGCTCCATGGGGGATCGGGGCGAGCAGTACTTC. It is translated as CASSSMGDRGEQYF.

This clonotype occurred a few times. The J gene is TRBJ2-3, the V gene TRBV6-5; tentatively, D is TRBD1 or TRBD2 (5 bases each). CDR3 size: 15 residues. Trimming pared 8 bases from V and 1 base from J, leaving 16 bases between. Germline loops: CDR1 MNHEY, CDR2 SVGAGI. CDR3 nucleotide sequence: TGTGCCAGCGGGGCCCATGGTAGCGGCACAGATACGCAGTATTTT. This encodes CASGAHGSGTDTQYF.